Listed below are T cell receptor beta chains from one sample, sequenced in a study of blood T cell repertoires in COVID-19. This table comes from immunoSEQ multiplex PCR, and its TCRdb copy is limited to in-frame clones, with some not included. The data contain around 55,000 clones, around 84% of them singletons. Sequencing was performed on peripheral blood. The receptors shown here come from a human donor in a cohort sampled during active or convalescent COVID-19. The CDR3 runs from the conserved cysteine through the conserved F or W. Each record gives: CDR3 protein, CDR3 DNA, clone size, J gene, V gene, D gene. The D gene is left open where the match is weak. Not all rows give a size; the values are once, few, many and, for expanded clones, a class.

CASSLRTSGGYEQYF | TGTGCCAGCAGTTTGCGGACTAGCGGGGGATACGAGCAGTACTTC | - | TRBJ2-7 | TRBV6-5 | TRBD2
CASSLERDRPPTEAFF | TGTGCCAGCAGCTTAGAAAGGGACAGGCCCCCAACTGAAGCTTTCTTT | - | TRBJ1-1 | TRBV7-2 | TRBD1
CASRGGPFMNTEAFF | TGTGCCAGCAGAGGGGGCCCTTTTATGAACACTGAAGCTTTCTTT | - | TRBJ1-1 | TRBV5-6 | TRBD1
CATIGRGEYNEQFF | TGTGCCACCATTGGCAGGGGGGAATACAATGAGCAGTTCTTC | - | TRBJ2-1 | TRBV24-1 | -
CASSYSEGITEAFF | TGTGCCAGCAGTTACTCGGAGGGGATCACTGAAGCTTTCTTT | - | TRBJ1-1 | TRBV6-2/TRBV6-3 | -
CASSSSYLSPSPLHF | TGTGCCAGCAGTTCTTCATACCTCAGTCCCTCACCCCTCCACTTT | - | TRBJ1-6 | TRBV27 | -
CSVPRQGENPCSGNTIYF | TGCAGCGTCCCCCGACAGGGGGAGAACCCCTGCTCTGGAAACACCATATATTTT | - | TRBJ1-3 | TRBV29-1 | TRBD1
CASSSNRGHTGELFF | TGTGCCAGCAGTTCCAACAGGGGGCACACCGGGGAGCTGTTTTTT | - | TRBJ2-2 | TRBV6-4 | TRBD1
CSVEGAGGPTDTQYF | TGCAGCGTTGAAGGAGCGGGGGGCCCCACAGATACGCAGTATTTT | - | TRBJ2-3 | TRBV29-1 | TRBD2
CASSIQGDYGYTF | TGTGCCAGTAGTATCCAGGGGGACTATGGCTACACCTTC | - | TRBJ1-2 | TRBV19 | TRBD1
CASSQDETGDLETQYF | TGTGCCAGCAGCCAAGACGAGACAGGGGACCTTGAGACCCAGTACTTC | - | TRBJ2-5 | TRBV3-1/TRBV3-2 | TRBD1
CASSPRHRAEAFF | TGTGCCAGCAGCCCACGCCACAGGGCTGAAGCTTTCTTT | once | TRBJ1-1 | TRBV7-3 | -
CASSPSSRELNYGYTF | TGTGCCAGCAGCCCATCCTCGCGGGAACTCAACTATGGCTACACCTTC | - | TRBJ1-2 | TRBV4-2 | -
CASSLQGPHSYEQYF | TGTGCCAGCTCACTTCAGGGGCCTCACTCCTACGAGCAGTACTTC | - | TRBJ2-7 | TRBV18 | -
CASSRTVQETQYF | TGTGCCAGTAGTAGGACAGTACAAGAGACCCAGTACTTC | - | TRBJ2-5 | TRBV19 | -
CASSLATGQETQYF | TGTGCCAGCAGCCTCGCGACGGGACAAGAGACCCAGTACTTC | - | TRBJ2-5 | TRBV4-2 | -
CASSLAGGQGAHTQYF | TGTGCCAGCAGCTTAGCGGGAGGACAGGGGGCGCATACGCAGTATTTT | - | TRBJ2-3 | TRBV7-6 | TRBD1
CASSYSFQGSNQPQHF | TGTGCCAGCAGTTACTCCTTCCAGGGGAGCAATCAGCCCCAGCATTTT | - | TRBJ1-5 | TRBV6-2/TRBV6-3 | -
CSVERDGSPYNSPLHF | TGCAGCGTTGAGCGGGACGGTAGTCCCTATAATTCACCCCTCCACTTT | - | TRBJ1-6 | TRBV29-1 | -
CASSEPRVLFGELFF | TGTGCCAGCAGTGAGCCCCGGGTACTTTTCGGGGAGCTGTTTTTT | few | TRBJ2-2 | TRBV2 | -
CASSLGQAEEAFF | TGTGCCAGCAGCTTAGGACAGGCCGAAGAAGCTTTCTTT | - | TRBJ1-1 | TRBV7-2 | -
CASQRETGELFF | TGTGCCAGCCAAAGGGAGACCGGGGAGCTGTTTTTT | - | TRBJ2-2 | TRBV6-5 | -
CASSSRGRPPGNTIYF | TGTGCCAGCAGTTCCAGGGGGAGGCCTCCTGGAAACACCATATATTTT | - | TRBJ1-3 | TRBV6-5 | TRBD1
CASSFGRGRNTEAFF | TGTGCCAGCAGTTTCGGGAGGGGGCGGAACACTGAAGCTTTCTTT | - | TRBJ1-1 | TRBV6-2/TRBV6-3 | TRBD1
CASSFGTSREQFF | TGTGCCAGCAGCTTCGGGACTAGCAGGGAGCAGTTCTTC | few | TRBJ2-1 | TRBV7-9 | TRBD2
CASSYRTGNGQPQHF | TGTGCCAGCAGTTACAGAACAGGCAACGGGCAGCCCCAGCATTTT | - | TRBJ1-5 | TRBV6-2/TRBV6-3 | -
CASSLSGVETQYF | TGTGCCAGCAGCTTGTCGGGGGTAGAGACCCAGTACTTC | - | TRBJ2-5 | TRBV7-2 | -
CASAGTGPFEQYF | TGTGCCAGTGCCGGGACAGGGCCCTTCGAGCAGTACTTC | - | TRBJ2-7 | TRBV14 | TRBD1
CASSVGGANSPLHF | TGTGCCAGCAGCGTTGGAGGGGCTAATTCACCCCTCCACTTT | - | TRBJ1-6 | TRBV9 | -
CASSVGSIIYNEQFF | TGTGCCAGCAGCGTAGGTAGCATAATCTACAATGAGCAGTTCTTC | once | TRBJ2-1 | TRBV9 | -
CGVSGTAPYEQYF | TGTGGGGTCAGTGGGACAGCCCCCTACGAGCAGTACTTC | - | TRBJ2-7 | TRBV30 | TRBD1
CASSQDRDRGRSPLHF | TGCGCCAGCAGCCAAGATCGGGACAGGGGGCGTTCACCCCTCCACTTT | - | TRBJ1-6 | TRBV4-3 | TRBD1
CASSQDPPGLAGGYSYNEQFF | TGTGCCAGCAGCCAAGACCCTCCGGGACTAGCGGGGGGCTACTCCTACAATGAGCAGTTCTTC | - | TRBJ2-1 | TRBV3-1/TRBV3-2 | TRBD2
CASSPGTGFYEQYF | TGTGCCAGCAGCCCCGGGACAGGGTTCTACGAGCAGTACTTC | large | TRBJ2-7 | TRBV9 | TRBD1
CASSEFGGSGSYTF | TGTGCCAGCAGTGAGTTCGGAGGGAGCGGAAGCTACACCTTC | once | TRBJ1-2 | TRBV6-4 | -
CASLRAGREETQYF | TGTGCCAGCCTGCGGGCGGGGAGGGAAGAGACCCAGTACTTC | once | TRBJ2-5 | TRBV5-4 | TRBD2
CASSHRTGAYNEQFF | TGTGCCAGCAGCCACAGGACGGGGGCCTACAATGAGCAGTTCTTC | few | TRBJ2-1 | TRBV7-8 | -
CASGLRGLGRYF | TGTGCTAGTGGTTTGAGGGGTCTTGGGCGGTACTTC | - | TRBJ2-7 | TRBV12-5 | -
CSGQGENYEQYF | TGCAGCGGTCAGGGGGAGAACTACGAGCAGTACTTC | - | TRBJ2-7 | TRBV29-1 | TRBD1
CASSYDRGNIQYF | TGTGCCAGCAGCTACGACAGGGGCAACATTCAGTACTTC | - | TRBJ2-4 | TRBV7-2 | TRBD1
CASSPRTGDSSGYTF | TGTGCCAGCTCGCCTCGGACAGGGGATTCCTCTGGCTACACCTTC | - | TRBJ1-2 | TRBV18 | TRBD1
CATRDRDRGPGELFF | TGTGCCACCAGGGACCGGGACAGGGGTCCCGGGGAGCTGTTTTTT | - | TRBJ2-2 | TRBV24-1 | TRBD1
CASSSGLGYEQYF | TGTGCCAGCAGTTCGGGACTGGGGTACGAGCAGTACTTC | - | TRBJ2-7 | TRBV6-5 | -
CASNSGQGVYNQPQHF | TGTGCCAGCAATTCCGGACAGGGTGTGTATAATCAGCCCCAGCATTTT | - | TRBJ1-5 | TRBV6-6 | TRBD1
CASSQGLAGGLGTGELFF | TGTGCCAGCAGCCAGGGACTAGCGGGGGGGCTTGGGACCGGGGAGCTGTTTTTT | - | TRBJ2-2 | TRBV4-2 | TRBD2
CAISQGDEQFF | TGTGCCATCAGTCAAGGGGATGAGCAGTTCTTC | - | TRBJ2-1 | TRBV10-3 | -
CASSRDFNEKLFF | TGCGCCAGCAGTCGGGATTTTAATGAAAAACTGTTTTTT | - | TRBJ1-4 | TRBV5-1 | -
CASSGGQGGYEQYF | TGTGCCAGCAGCGGGGGACAGGGTGGGTACGAGCAGTACTTC | - | TRBJ2-7 | TRBV9 | TRBD1
CASDRGGNQPQHF | TGTGCCAGCGACAGGGGCGGGAATCAGCCCCAGCATTTT | - | TRBJ1-5 | TRBV2 | TRBD1
CASSWGQGGYGYTF | TGTGCCAGCAGCTGGGGCCAGGGAGGCTATGGCTACACCTTC | - | TRBJ1-2 | TRBV5-6 | -
CASSISEGNQPQHF | TGTGCCAGTAGTATTTCAGAGGGAAATCAGCCCCAGCATTTT | - | TRBJ1-5 | TRBV19 | -
CASSGTDFYGYTF | TGTGCCAGCAGTGGGACAGATTTCTATGGCTACACCTTC | medium-sized | TRBJ1-2 | TRBV25-1 | -
CSVVGGTEAFF | TGCAGCGTTGTAGGGGGAACTGAAGCTTTCTTT | - | TRBJ1-1 | TRBV29-1 | -
CASSPRGVAEPYEQYF | TGTGCCAGCAGCCCTCGTGGAGTAGCGGAACCCTACGAGCAGTACTTC | - | TRBJ2-7 | TRBV6-2/TRBV6-3 | -
CASSPWDRSYEQYF | TGTGCCAGCAGCCCCTGGGACAGATCCTACGAGCAGTACTTC | few | TRBJ2-7 | TRBV11-2 | TRBD1
CASSLVQGPGETQYF | TGTGCCAGCAGCTTAGTCCAGGGGCCGGGGGAGACCCAGTACTTC | - | TRBJ2-5 | TRBV7-2 | -
CASSMAGFSGNTIYF | TGTGCCAGTAGTATGGCCGGGTTCTCTGGAAACACCATATATTTT | - | TRBJ1-3 | TRBV19 | -